The 9 T cell receptor beta chains below come from one sample, sequenced in a study of early T cells in non-severe SARS-CoV-2 infection. MiXCR, applied by TCRdb to the 5' RACE reads, yields one record per CDR3 protein. This repertoire shows about 77,000 distinct CDR3 sequences, 9.5% to 15% found once; its top ten account for around a sixth. The specimen comprised whole blood, sampled at baseline. The receptors derive from an adult who was a healthcare worker with PCR-confirmed SARS-CoV-2 infection or an uninfected control (not recorded which). The donor label of this sample is uncertain.

The rearrangement links TRBV3-1 to TRBJ2-7, with TRBD2 identical over 9 bases. CDR1 LGHDT and CDR2 YNNKEL come from the germline V gene (reference sequence). Losses at the gene ends were 4 bases for V and 13 bases for J; bases not matched to a gene: 8. The CDR3 contains 12 residues. In nucleotides, the CDR3 is TGTGCCAGCAGCCCACGGACTAGCGTGGTATACTTC. This gives the protein CASSPRTSVVYF.

There are a few counts of this clonotype. The CDR3 spells CASSDPATEAFF. The CDR3 DNA is TGTGCCAGCAGTGACCCCGCCACTGAAGCTTTCTTT. The chain employs TRBV25-1 and TRBJ1-1; D not resolved. This CDR3 spans 12 amino acids. Germline V gene data show CDR1 as MGHDK and CDR2 as SYGVNS. Trimming pared 3 bases from V and 4 bases from J, leaving 6 bases between.

This clonotype is labeled as medium-sized. The V and J genes are TRBV7-2 and TRBJ2-7, with 9 bases that match TRBD2. V was pared by 6 bases and J by 3 bases, with 6 bases of the junction left unmatched. CDR1 is SGHTA and CDR2 is FQGNSA in the germline V gene. CDR3 length: 14 amino acids. The DNA for the CDR3 is TGTGCCAGCAGTACTACTAGCGGGTTCTACGAGCAGTACTTC. This codes for CASSTTSGFYEQYF.

At least ten counts were recorded for this clonotype. The chain employs TRBV6-1 and TRBJ2-7; D possibly corresponds to TRBD1 (5 bases). V lost 6 bases to trimming and J lost 7 bases, with 10 bases between them. Per the germline V gene, CDR1 is MNHNS and CDR2 is SASEGT. The CDR3 loop spans 11 amino acids. CDR3 nucleotides: TGTGCCAGCAGCAGGGTCTGGGAGCAGTACTTC. Amino acids: CASSRVWEQYF.

J is TRBJ2-1 and V is TRBV24-1; D remains unclear. CDR3 size: 14 residues. CDR1 is KGHDR, CDR2 SFDVKD, per germline. Trimming took 3 bases from V and 4 from J, leaving 9 bases between them. The CDR3 loop is CATSDRQPYNEQFF. As DNA, the CDR3 is TGTGCCACCAGTGATCGACAACCATACAATGAGCAGTTCTTC.

Only one count was recorded for this clonotype. The genes are TRBV7-6 and TRBJ2-2; D gene unclear. Germline V gene data show CDR1 as SGHVS and CDR2 as FNYEAQ. Trimming pared 5 bases from V and 0 bases from J, leaving 13 bases between. CDR3 length: 16 residues. CDR3 loop: CASSPRSRTNTGELFF. CDR3 coding DNA: TGTGCCAGCAGCCCCCGAAGCCGAACGAACACCGGGGAGCTGTTTTTT.

V and J are TRBV3-1 and TRBJ2-4, with TRBD2 matching 9 bases. The germline CDR1 and CDR2 sequences are LGHDT and YNNKEL (reference sequence). CDR3 size: 19 residues. The junction had 9 bases not matched to a gene; V was cut back by 0 bases and J by 0 bases. CDR3 protein: CASSQDPLAGQLAKNIQYF. The CDR3 nucleotides are TGTGCCAGCAGCCAAGATCCCCTAGCGGGACAATTAGCCAAAAACATTCAGTACTTC.

The sample holds a few counts of this clonotype. A read error may account for a junction end that differs from germline. The chain carries TRBV12-3 or TRBV12-4 and TRBJ1-1; D gene unclear. The CDR3 has 13 residues. CDR3 region: CASSLQIDNRAIF. The CDR3 nucleotides read TGTGCCAGCAGTCTTCAGATAGATAACCGGGCTATCTTT.

The V gene is TRBV14, the J gene TRBJ1-2; D not resolved. The CDR3 consists of 13 residues. CDR1 and CDR2 (germline): SGHDN, FVKESK. V was trimmed by 0 bases and J by 7 bases, leaving 9 bases between them. CDR3 protein: CASSQERHGGYTF. The CDR3 DNA follows: TGTGCCAGCAGCCAAGAAAGACACGGTGGCTACACCTTC. The complete variable domain, with remaining parts taken from reference TRBV14 and TRBJ1-2, reads EAGVTQFPSHSVIEKGQTVTLRCDPISGHDNLYWYRRVMGKEIKFLLHFVKESKQDESGMPNNRFLAERTGGTYSTLKVQPAELEDSGVYFCASSQERHGGYTFGSGTRLTVV.